This TCR beta chain stems from a study of shared clonotypes between healthy human individuals. The run depth of the assay was deep. Some clones are missing from TCRdb's copy, which holds only in-frame ones; the method was immunoSEQ multiplex PCR. The sample consists of some 680,000 clones, around four fifths of them appearing once. Study observations and caveats: Generation of non-shared clonotypes was less probable than generation of clonotypes shared by all four donors. What naive subsets generally showed was a larger estimated richness than memory subsets showed.

CDR1 is SGDLS and CDR2 is YYNGEE in the germline V gene. This CDR3 is 15 amino acids long. V was pared by 3 bases and J by 1 base, with 11 bases between. In regard to this clone: Its antigen remains unknown.

Input material: memory CD4+ T cells sorted from blood. Subset in this sample: CD45RA-negative fraction. The J gene is TRBJ1-3, the V gene TRBV9; possibly TRBD1 for D (5 bases). This TCR came from a woman aged 30 to 39 in good health. CDR3 coding DNA: TGTGCCAGCAGCGAAGACAGCTATTCTGGAAACACCATATATTTT. Protein sequence: CASSEDSYSGNTIYF.